These 4 T cell receptor beta chains were all obtained from the same sample, sequenced in a study of blood T cells in healthy people across ages. The authors ran a second PCR of about 7 to 11 cycles using a sample-barcoded 5' primer and a J-beta primer mix. TCRdb reprocessed the 5' RACE reads with MiXCR, giving one entry per CDR3 protein. The table includes about 800,000 distinct CDR3 sequences, about 46% detected once. Sequences were obtained from blood. The receptors here all came from an elderly man in good health.

The rearrangement links TRBV5-1 to TRBJ2-1; tentatively, D is TRBD1 or TRBD2 (5 bases each). V lost 2 bases and J lost 3, with 12 bases in between. Per the germline V gene, CDR1 is SGHRS and CDR2 is YFSETQ. This CDR3 comprises 15 residues. DNA of the CDR3: TGCGCCAGCAGCTTTTCAGGGAGTAACTACAATGAGCAGTTCTTC. It translates to CASSFSGSNYNEQFF.

The gene calls are TRBV27 and TRBJ2-1; 8 bases are a match to TRBD2. With 5 bases clipped from V and 0 bases from J, the junction kept 9 bases outside the gene matches. CDR1 is MNHEY and CDR2 is SMNVEV in the germline V gene (reference sequence). The CDR3 contains 17 residues. CDR3 DNA: TGTGCCAGCAGTCTAAGGCAGGCGGGGGGCTCCTACAATGAGCAGTTCTTC. Translated, it gives CASSLRQAGGSYNEQFF.

This clonotype was counted only a few times. V is TRBV12-3 or TRBV12-4 and J is TRBJ2-5; TRBD2 agrees at 15 bases. The CDR3 is 16 amino acids. V lost 5 bases and J lost 5; bases outside the gene matches: 6. CDR3: CASSDTGTSGRETQYF. DNA of the CDR3: TGTGCCAGCAGTGATACCGGGACTAGCGGGAGGGAGACCCAGTACTTC.

This clonotype has just a few counts. The rearrangement joins TRBV6-4 to TRBJ2-1, with D perhaps given as TRBD1 or TRBD2 (6 bases each). Between the trimmed V and J ends, which lost 2 bases and 7 bases, there was a span of 15 bases. This CDR3 region has 15 residues. Germline V gene sequence: CDR1 MRHNA, CDR2 SNTAGT. The CDR3 sequence: CASSDGGGTGNEQFF. In nucleotides, the CDR3 is TGTGCCAGCAGTGACGGAGGGGGGACTGGGAATGAGCAGTTCTTC.